This T cell receptor beta chain was recorded in a study of blood T cell repertoires in COVID-19. Study-wide context: Both acute and convalescent COVID-19 samples were obtained from the United States, Italy and Spain. The cDNA or gDNA used as material had been derived from T cells, B-cell-depleted T cells, or PBMCs.

In the study's own analysis: Amplification with reference gene primers provided the estimates of nucleated cell counts. Some clones are missing from TCRdb's copy, which holds only in-frame ones; the method was immunoSEQ multiplex PCR. The DNA gave D and trimming, while V, J and clone size come from that table. The sample has approximately 28,000 clones; 90% are singletons. The CDR3 is 18 residues long. Per germline, CDR1 LNHDA and CDR2 SQIVND (reference sequence). V lost 4 bases, J lost 2 bases, and 12 bases stayed unmatched. This sequence joins TRBV19 and TRBJ2-3, with 10 bases aligning to TRBD1. Sequencing was performed on peripheral blood. This clonotype was sampled from a man between 65 and 80 years old with active or convalescent COVID-19. CDR3 amino acids: CASSNRQGAQGATDTQYF. In DNA, the CDR3 is TGTGCCAGTAGTAACCGACAGGGGGCTCAAGGAGCCACAGATACGCAGTATTTT.